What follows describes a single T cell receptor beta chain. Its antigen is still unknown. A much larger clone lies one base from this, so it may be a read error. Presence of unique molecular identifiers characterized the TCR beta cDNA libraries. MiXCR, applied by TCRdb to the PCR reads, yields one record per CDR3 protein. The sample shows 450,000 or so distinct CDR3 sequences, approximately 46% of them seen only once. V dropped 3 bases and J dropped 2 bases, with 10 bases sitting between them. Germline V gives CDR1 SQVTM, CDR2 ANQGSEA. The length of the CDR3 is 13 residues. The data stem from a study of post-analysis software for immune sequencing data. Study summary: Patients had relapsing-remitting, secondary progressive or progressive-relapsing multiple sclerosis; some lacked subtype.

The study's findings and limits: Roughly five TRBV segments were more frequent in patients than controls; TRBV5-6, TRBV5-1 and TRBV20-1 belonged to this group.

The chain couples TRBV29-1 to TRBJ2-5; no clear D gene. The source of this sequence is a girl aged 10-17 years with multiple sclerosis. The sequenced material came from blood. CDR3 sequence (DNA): TGCAGCGTTGAGGACGGAGAACAAGAGACCCAGTACTTC. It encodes CSVEDGEQETQYF.